The rows below give T cell receptor beta chains drawn from one sample of a study of T cell responses to AZD1222 COVID-19 vaccine. The protocol was immunoSEQ multiplex PCR, while the TCRdb copy is restricted to in-frame clones and leaves out a portion. The repertoire holds fewer than 150,000 clones, with over 85% as singletons. Source: peripheral blood, taken on day 0 of AZD1222 vaccination. These TCRs come from an adult in good health. CDR3s include the opening cysteine and the closing phenylalanine or tryptophan. D genes are given only for firm matches. Expanded clones are given a class, and other clones once, few, many or no size at all.

>.|TRBJ2-5|TRBV6-5|.
TGTGCCAGCAGGGCCGGCGACTTGGGGACCCAGTACTTC
CASRAGDLGTQYF
>.|TRBJ1-5|TRBV4-2|TRBD1
TGTGCCAGCAGCCCGACGAGGGGCAGGGGGCTTAAGCCCCAGCATTTT
CASSPTRGRGLKPQHF
>.|TRBJ2-1|TRBV10-3|TRBD2
TGTGCCATCAGTGAGTCGGGTAAGAGATCGGGAGGGTCCTACAATGAGCAGTTCTTC
CAISESGKRSGGSYNEQFF
>.|TRBJ1-1|TRBV6-5|.
TGTGCCAGCAGTTACTCGACGTCGGGGATGAACACTGAAGCTTTCTTT
CASSYSTSGMNTEAFF
>.|TRBJ1-5|TRBV28|TRBD1
TGTGCCAGCAGTTCCGGACAGGGGGTAGGCAATCAGCCCCAGCATTTT
CASSSGQGVGNQPQHF
>.|TRBJ1-2|TRBV7-8|.
TGTGCCAGCAGCTTTAGGACGCTCACGGGCTACACCTTC
CASSFRTLTGYTF
>.|TRBJ2-7|TRBV2|TRBD1
TGTGCCAGGGGGACAGGGCCGACCTACGAGCAGTACTTC
CARGTGPTYEQYF
>.|TRBJ1-1|TRBV5-1|.
TGCGCCAGCAGCTCACAGGGTGTGGGGAACACTGAAGCTTTCTTT
CASSSQGVGNTEAFF
>.|TRBJ1-5|TRBV5-6|.
TGTGCCAGCAGCGTTGGGACGGGTCAGCCCCAGCATTTT
CASSVGTGQPQHF
>once|TRBJ2-1|TRBV19|TRBD1
TGTGCCAGTAAGCCGGGACAGGGGACCTACAATGAGCAGTTCTTC
CASKPGQGTYNEQFF
>few|TRBJ2-1|TRBV19|.
TGTGCCAGTAGTATAGATGGGGCGGGCTACAATGAGCAGTTCTTC
CASSIDGAGYNEQFF
>.|TRBJ2-3|TRBV5-4|.
TGTGCCAGCAGCCAAAAGATGGGAGATACGCAGTATTTT
CASSQKMGDTQYF
>.|TRBJ2-3|TRBV7-2|.
TGTGCCAGCAGCGCCCTTTTGCCCCGAGGGGAAGATACGCAGTATTTT
CASSALLPRGEDTQYF
>.|TRBJ2-3|TRBV11-3|.
TGTGCCAGCAGCCGAGGTGAAGCAGATACGCAGTATTTT
CASSRGEADTQYF
>many|TRBJ1-1|TRBV11-2|.
TGTGCCAGCAGCTTAGTCGTCAGTACACTGACTGCTTTCTTT
CASSLVVSTLTAFF
>.|TRBJ1-2|TRBV24-1|.
TGTGCCACCAGTGATTTGAGCCAGGGAGCAGGTGGCTACACCTTC
CATSDLSQGAGGYTF
>medium-sized|TRBJ2-1|TRBV5-4|.
TGTGCCAGCAGCTTGGGTATACCCCAAAGTGAGCAGTTCTTC
CASSLGIPQSEQFF
>.|TRBJ1-5|TRBV6-5|.
TGTGCCAGCAAACCGGGAAAAGTGGGCAATCAGCCCCAGCATTTT
CASKPGKVGNQPQHF
>.|TRBJ1-5|TRBV27|TRBD1
TGTGCCAGCAGTTTTGAGGGGGCCGGCAATCAGCCCCAGCATTTT
CASSFEGAGNQPQHF
>.|TRBJ2-7|TRBV19|.
TGTGCCAGTAGTGCTGGCGGGGACTACGAGCAGTACTTC
CASSAGGDYEQYF
>.|TRBJ2-7|TRBV20-1|.
TGCAGTGCTAGAGCCCTCTACGAGCAGTACTTC
CSARALYEQYF
>.|TRBJ2-7|TRBV18|.
TGTGCCAGCTCACCACGGGTTACCCTCGAGCAGTACTTC
CASSPRVTLEQYF